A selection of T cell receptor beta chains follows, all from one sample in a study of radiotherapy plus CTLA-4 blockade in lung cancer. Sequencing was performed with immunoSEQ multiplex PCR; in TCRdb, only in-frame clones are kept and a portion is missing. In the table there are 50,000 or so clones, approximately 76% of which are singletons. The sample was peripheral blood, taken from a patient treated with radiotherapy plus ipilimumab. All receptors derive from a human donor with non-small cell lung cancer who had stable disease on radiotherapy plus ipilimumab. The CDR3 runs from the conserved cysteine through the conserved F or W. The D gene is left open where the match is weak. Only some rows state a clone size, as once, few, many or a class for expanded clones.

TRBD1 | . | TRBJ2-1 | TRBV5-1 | CASRLGQGGYNEQFF | TGCGCCAGCAGACTCGGACAGGGGGGATACAATGAGCAGTTCTTC
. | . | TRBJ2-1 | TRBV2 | CASSQAGQGGPYNEQFF | TGTGCCAGCAGTCAAGCCGGACAGGGAGGGCCCTACAATGAGCAGTTCTTC
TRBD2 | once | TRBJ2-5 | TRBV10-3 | CATARLAGQETQYF | TGTGCCACTGCTAGACTAGCGGGGCAAGAGACCCAGTACTTC
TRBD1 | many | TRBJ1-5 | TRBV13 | CASSRGRGNQPQHF | TGTGCCAGCAGTCGTGGCAGGGGGAATCAGCCCCAGCATTTT
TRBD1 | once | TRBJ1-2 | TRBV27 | CASSLTGLYGYTF | TGTGCCAGCAGTTTGACAGGGCTGTATGGCTACACCTTC
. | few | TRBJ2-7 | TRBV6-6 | CASRTGLTYEQYF | TGTGCCAGCAGAACAGGGCTGACCTACGAGCAGTACTTC
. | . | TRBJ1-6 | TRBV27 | CASSSLSGVNSPLHF | TGTGCCAGCAGTTCCCTTAGTGGGGTGAATTCACCCCTCCACTTT
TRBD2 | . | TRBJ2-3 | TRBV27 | CATTSAAGADTQYF | TGTGCCACCACTAGCGCTGCAGGTGCAGATACGCAGTATTTT
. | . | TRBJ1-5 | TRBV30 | CAWSVSGPGQPQHF | TGTGCCTGGAGTGTATCAGGGCCCGGTCAGCCCCAGCATTTT
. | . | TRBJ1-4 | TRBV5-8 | CASSLGGRPRNEKLFF | TGTGCCAGCAGCTTGGGGGGTCGGCCGAGGAATGAAAAACTGTTTTTT
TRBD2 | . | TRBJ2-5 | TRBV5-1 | CASSPGLAKETQYF | TGCGCCAGCAGCCCCGGACTAGCGAAAGAGACCCAGTACTTC
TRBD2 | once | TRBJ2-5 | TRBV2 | CASSPRLAGEGETQYF | TGTGCCAGCAGTCCTAGACTAGCGGGGGAAGGGGAGACCCAGTACTTC
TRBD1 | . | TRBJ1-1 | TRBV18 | CAGATGWNTEAFF | TGTGCAGGGGCGACAGGGTGGAACACTGAAGCTTTCTTT
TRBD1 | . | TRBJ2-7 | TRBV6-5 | CASSYRTSGGWLYF | TGTGCCAGCAGTTACCGAACATCAGGGGGCTGGTTGTACTTC
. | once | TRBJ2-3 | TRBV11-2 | CASSGLRRAADTQYF | TGTGCCAGCAGCGGCCTGAGGCGGGCGGCAGATACGCAGTATTTT
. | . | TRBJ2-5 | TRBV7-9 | CASSLAGQRETQYF | TGTGCCAGCAGCTTAGCAGGACAGCGAGAGACCCAGTACTTC
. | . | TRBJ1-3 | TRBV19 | CASSLTVVHTIYF | TGTGCCAGTAGTCTGACGGTGGTACACACCATATATTTT
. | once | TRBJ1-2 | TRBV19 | CASSITVAGDGYGYTF | TGTGCCAGTAGTATTACTGTGGCAGGGGATGGCTATGGCTACACCTTC
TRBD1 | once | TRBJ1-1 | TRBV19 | CASSERGQGGTEAFF | TGTGCCAGTAGTGAGCGGGGACAGGGGGGCACTGAAGCTTTCTTT
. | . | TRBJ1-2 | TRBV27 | CASSFQSGTPYGYTF | TGTGCCAGCAGTTTCCAAAGCGGGACTCCCTATGGCTACACCTTC
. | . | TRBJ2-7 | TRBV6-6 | CASSRGYEQYF | TGTGCCAGCAGCCGGGGCTACGAGCAGTACTTC
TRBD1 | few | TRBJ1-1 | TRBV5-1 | CASSDGQGGNTEAFF | TGCGCCAGCAGCGACGGACAGGGAGGAAACACTGAAGCTTTCTTT
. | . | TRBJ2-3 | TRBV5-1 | CASSLATGPDTQYF | TGCGCCAGCAGCTTGGCCACAGGGCCAGATACGCAGTATTTT
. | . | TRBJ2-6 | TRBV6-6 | CASILGRDSGANVLTF | TGTGCCAGCATTCTTGGACGAGACTCTGGGGCCAACGTCCTGACTTTC
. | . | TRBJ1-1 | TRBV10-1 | CASSDVGTEAFF | TGCGCCAGCAGTGATGTTGGGACTGAAGCTTTCTTT
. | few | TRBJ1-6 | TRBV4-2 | CASSQSAEQPLHF | TGTGCCAGCAGCCAATCCGCCGAGCAACCCCTCCACTTT